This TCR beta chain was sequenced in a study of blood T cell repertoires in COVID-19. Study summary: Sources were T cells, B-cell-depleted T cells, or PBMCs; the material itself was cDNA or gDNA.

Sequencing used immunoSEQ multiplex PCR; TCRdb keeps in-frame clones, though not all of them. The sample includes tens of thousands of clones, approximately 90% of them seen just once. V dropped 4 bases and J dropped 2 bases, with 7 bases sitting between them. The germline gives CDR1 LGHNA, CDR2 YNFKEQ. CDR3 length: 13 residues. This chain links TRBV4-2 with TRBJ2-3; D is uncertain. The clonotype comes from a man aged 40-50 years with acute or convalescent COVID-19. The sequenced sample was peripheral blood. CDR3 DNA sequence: TGTGCCAGCAGCCCGCGTGTCACAGATACGCAGTATTTT. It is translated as CASSPRVTDTQYF.